The source of this TCR beta chain is a study of control samples from healthy donors and cancer patients. Clones were read by immunoSEQ multiplex PCR, and TCRdb kept only the in-frame ones, dropping some. The top ten hold 0.8% to 1% of the sample, which has 50,000 to 65,000 clones, more than 85% seen once. The TCR sequence derives from a young man with colorectal cancer. The sample consisted of PBMCs.

The CDR3 DNA reads as TGTGCCTGGAGTAGGGGGGGGCCAGGTGGGAATGAGCAGTTCTTC. It encodes CAWSRGGPGGNEQFF. The chain uses TRBV30 and TRBJ2-1; possible D gene TRBD2, 7 bases. With 2 bases removed from V and 7 bases from J, the gap between germline ends came to 18 bases. CDR1 is GTSNPN, CDR2 SVGIG, per germline (reference sequence). CDR3 length equals 15 residues.